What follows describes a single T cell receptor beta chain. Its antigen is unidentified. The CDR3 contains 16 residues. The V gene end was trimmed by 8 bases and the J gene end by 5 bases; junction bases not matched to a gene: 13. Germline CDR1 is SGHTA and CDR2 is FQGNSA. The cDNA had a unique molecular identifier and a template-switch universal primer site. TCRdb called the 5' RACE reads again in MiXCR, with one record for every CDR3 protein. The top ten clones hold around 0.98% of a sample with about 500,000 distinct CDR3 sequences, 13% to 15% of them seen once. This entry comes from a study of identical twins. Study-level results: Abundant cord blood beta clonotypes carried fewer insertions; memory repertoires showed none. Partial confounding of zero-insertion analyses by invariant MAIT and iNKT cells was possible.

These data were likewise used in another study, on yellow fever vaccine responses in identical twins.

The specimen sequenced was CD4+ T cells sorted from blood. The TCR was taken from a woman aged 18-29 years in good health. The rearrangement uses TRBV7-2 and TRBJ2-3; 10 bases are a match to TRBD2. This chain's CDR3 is CASSPGAGGPGDTQYF. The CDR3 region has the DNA TGTGCCAGCTCCCCGGGAGCGGGGGGGCCGGGAGATACGCAGTATTTT.